Listed here are 4 T cell receptor beta chains from one sample, sequenced in a study of CD8+ T cells in alopecia areata. Extracted RNA was reverse transcribed into cDNA, the sequencing template. Assay used: immunoSEQ multiplex PCR; TCRdb lists only in-frame clones, some missing. The sample comprises about 220,000 clones, 50% to 60% of which are singletons, and 1.6% rests with the top ten. As to treatment: oral pan-JAK inhibitor, 5-10 mg twice daily. Sequencing used CD4+ T cells sorted from blood, obtained at week 4, from a patient treated with tofacitinib. These TCRs come from a human donor with alopecia areata.

This clone was picked up a small number of times. The chain couples TRBV7-9 to TRBJ1-2, with 11 bases that match TRBD1. Germline lookup yields CDR1 SEHNR and CDR2 FQNEAQ (reference sequence). The CDR3 length is 13 residues. V lost 7 bases to trimming and J lost 13 bases; unmatched junction nucleotides: 11. Written as DNA, the CDR3 is TGTGCCAGCACCCTCCCAGGACAGGGGGCAGTCACCTTC. Its translation: CASTLPGQGAVTF.

The chain uses TRBV7-6 and TRBJ2-3; D ambiguous. Germline V gives CDR1 SGHVS, CDR2 FNYEAQ. The length of the CDR3 is 14 residues. V lost 1 base and J lost 6, with 11 bases in between. CDR3 DNA: TGTGCCAGCAGCTTAGGACTCCCAATGGATACGCAGTATTTT. Amino acid sequence: CASSLGLPMDTQYF.

This clone showed up just a few times. The chain carries TRBV19 and TRBJ2-1; 7 bases match TRBD2. The CDR3 extends over 13 amino acids. The germline V gene encodes CDR1 LNHDA and CDR2 SQIVND (reference sequence). V gave up 5 bases and J gave up 4 bases; unmatched junction bases: 2. CDR3 in amino acids: CASSRGDYNEQFF. The CDR3 DNA reads as TGTGCCAGTAGTCGGGGGGATTACAATGAGCAGTTCTTC.

This clone was found a few times. J is TRBJ2-7 and V is TRBV5-1; D unclear. Germline V CDR1 and CDR2: SGHRS, YFSETQ. This CDR3 comprises 14 residues. Trimming pared 2 bases from V and 3 bases from J, leaving 12 bases between. CDR3 sequence: CASSFLGSLYEQYF. In DNA form, the CDR3 reads TGCGCCAGCAGCTTCCTGGGCAGCCTCTACGAGCAGTACTTC.